One and the same sample provided the 32 T cell receptor beta chains below, sequenced in a study of shared clonotypes between healthy human individuals. Only in-frame clones appear in the TCRdb table, and some are missing; sequencing was by immunoSEQ multiplex PCR. Of a few million clones listed, around 92% were seen once; the top ten hold about 0.36%. The sequencing input was naive CD4+ T cells from PBMCs. Described subset: CD45RA+ positively selected. The receptors here all came from a man aged 18 to 29 in good health. Some clones in this sample may be carry-over from other donors' samples.

The V and J genes are TRBV5-4 and TRBJ2-1; a possible D gene is TRBD2 (6 bases). Germline lookup yields CDR1 SGHNT and CDR2 YYREEE (reference sequence). There are 13 residues in the CDR3. V was clipped by 4 bases and J by 5 bases, with 10 bases between them. CDR3 in amino acids: CASSHGGNNEQFF. The CDR3 coding sequence is TGTGCCAGCAGCCACGGGGGTAACAATGAGCAGTTCTTC.

This chain joins TRBV7-3 and TRBJ2-1, with 8 bases identical to TRBD2. Germline V gene lookup returns CDR1 SGHTA and CDR2 FQGTGA. CDR3 length equals 18 residues. After removal of 2 bases from V and 6 bases from J, the junction contained 15 bases not matched to a gene. The CDR3, as DNA: TGTGCCAGCAGCTTAGACCCCTCTGGCGCGGGAGGATCCAATGAGCAGTTCTTC. It specifies CASSLDPSGAGGSNEQFF.

V is TRBV29-1 and J is TRBJ2-7; 7 positions match TRBD2. The germline gives CDR1 SQVTM, CDR2 ANQGSEA. Losses at the gene ends were 6 bases for V and 6 bases for J; bases not matched to a gene: 11. The CDR3 covers 13 residues. This CDR3 reads CSVLYRVAGEQYF. The CDR3 DNA reads as TGCAGCGTGCTATATCGGGTAGCGGGCGAGCAGTACTTC.

V usage is TRBV27 and J usage is TRBJ2-1, with 8 positions matching TRBD2. In germline, CDR1 is MNHEY, CDR2 SMNVEV (reference sequence). V lost 4 bases, J lost 0 bases, and 8 bases stayed unmatched. The CDR3 length is 17 residues. CDR3 loop: CASSSWREADSYNEQFF. The CDR3 DNA reads TGTGCCAGCAGTTCATGGCGGGAGGCCGACTCCTACAATGAGCAGTTCTTC.

This clone was seen only a few times. This chain joins TRBV7-3 and TRBJ1-3; D might be TRBD1 (5 bases). The CDR3 runs 15 residues. Germline CDR1 SGHTA, CDR2 FQGTGA. V was trimmed by 5 bases and J by 7 bases, leaving 18 bases between them. In nucleotides, the CDR3 is TGTGCCAGCAGCCCAAGTTCAGGGTTCGGGAACACCATATATTTT. It yields the protein CASSPSSGFGNTIYF. The variable domain in full, completed from reference TRBV7-3 and TRBJ1-3, reads GAGVSQTPSNKVTEKGKYVELRCDPISGHTALYWYRQSLGQGPEFLIYFQGTGAADDSGLPNDRFFAVRPEGSVSTLKIQRTERGDSAVYLCASSPSSGFGNTIYFGEGSWLTVV.

As DNA, the CDR3 is TGTGCCAGCAGTTTATTAAGAGGACAGGGGGACTATGGCTACACCTTC. Its protein is CASSLLRGQGDYGYTF. The chain joins TRBV27 to TRBJ1-2; 10 bases match TRBD1. The CDR3 totals 16 residues. Looked up from germline, CDR1 is MNHEY and CDR2 is SMNVEV (reference sequence). V trimming: 1 base; J trimming: 3 bases; junction bases outside the gene matches: 5.

Note on this clone: Other DNA sequences in the same sample also yield this CDR3. The chain joins TRBV28 to TRBJ1-1; 7 nucleotides line up with TRBD1. The CDR3 loop spans 11 amino acids. Germline assignment: CDR1 MDHEN and CDR2 SYDVKM. The junction had 4 bases not matched to a gene; V was cut back by 7 bases and J by 8 bases. CDR3 sequence (DNA): TGTGCCAGCACCCTGACAGGGGAAGCTTTCTTT. Translation gives CASTLTGEAFF.

The chain carries TRBV19 and TRBJ2-3; either TRBD1 or TRBD2 may fit D (6 bases each). The V gene's germline CDR1 is LNHDA and CDR2 SQIVND (reference sequence). This CDR3 is 17 amino acids long. The germline V and J ends were trimmed by 8 bases and 2 bases, with 23 bases remaining between them. Here the CDR3 DNA reads TGTGCCAGTCAGGACGGGGGCCAAACGGGCTCCACAGATACGCAGTATTTT. Translating it yields CASQDGGQTGSTDTQYF.

This clone was observed a single time. The gene calls are TRBV18 and TRBJ1-6, with a tentative D call TRBD1 (5 bases). The germline V gene encodes CDR1 KGHSH and CDR2 LQKENI. Trimming took off 5 bases at V and 9 bases at J, with 14 bases between the two ends. CDR3 length equals 14 residues. Here the CDR3 DNA reads TGTGCCAGCTCAACGGACGGTACAGGTTCACCCCTCCACTTT. Translation gives CASSTDGTGSPLHF.

The rearrangement uses TRBV5-8 and TRBJ2-7, with D possibly being TRBD1 (6 bases). Trimming left V 5 bases short and J 4 bases short, with 16 bases between. This CDR3 is 14 amino acids long. CDR1 is SGHTS, CDR2 YDEGEE, per germline. DNA of the CDR3: TGTGCCAGCAGACGGCGAGGGACATCTTACGAGCAGTACTTC. Its translation: CASRRRGTSYEQYF.

A note on this clone: This sample includes further DNA sequences coding for the same CDR3. V gene TRBV5-1 combines with J gene TRBJ2-3, with D possibly matching TRBD2 (5 bases). Trimming took off 0 bases at V and 4 bases at J, with 9 bases between the two ends. This CDR3 comprises 14 residues. Germline V gene data show CDR1 as SGHRS and CDR2 as YFSETQ. In DNA, the CDR3 is TGCGCCAGCAGCTTGGAGGTCGGGGCAGATACGCAGTATTTT. Amino acid sequence: CASSLEVGADTQYF.

The rearrangement joins TRBV6-6 to TRBJ2-7; D unclear. Germline V lookup: CDR1 MNHNY, CDR2 SVGAGI (reference sequence). The V gene lost 2 bases and the J gene lost 8 bases, with 7 bases spanning the gap. The CDR3 sequence is 11 residues long. CDR3 nucleotide sequence: TGTGCCAGCAGTTACGGCGGCCAGCAGTACTTC. Its translation is CASSYGGQQYF.

The chain carries TRBV5-6 and TRBJ2-7; perhaps TRBD1 as D (6 bases). CDR1 and CDR2 (germline): SGHDT, YYEEEE. V was pared by 2 bases and J by 7 bases, with 22 bases between. There are 16 residues in the CDR3. CDR3 bases: TGTGCCAGCAGCTTACCGTCCCCCGCACAGGGCGGAGAGCAGTACTTC. This codes for CASSLPSPAQGGEQYF.

The chain recombines TRBV2 with TRBJ2-6; TRBD1 might be the D (6 bases). Per the germline V gene, CDR1 is SNHLY and CDR2 is FYNNEI. The CDR3 runs 15 residues. Trimming took off 5 bases at V and 2 bases at J, with 10 bases between the two ends. This CDR3 reads CASSLRQAGANVLTF. The CDR3 DNA reads as TGTGCCAGCAGTCTTCGACAGGCTGGGGCCAACGTCCTGACTTTC. Using reference TRBV2 and TRBJ2-6 for the parts outside the CDR3, the full variable domain is EPEVTQTPSHQVTQMGQEVILRCVPISNHLYFYWYRQILGQKVEFLVSFYNNEISEKSEIFDDQFSVERPDGSNFTLKIRSTKLEDSAMYFCASSLRQAGANVLTFGAGSRLTVL.

Only one count was recorded for this clone. The chain employs TRBV6-5 and TRBJ1-2; tentatively, D is TRBD1 (5 bases). Germline V gene sequence: CDR1 MNHEY, CDR2 SVGAGI. V was trimmed by 5 bases and J by 4 bases, leaving 17 bases between them. The CDR3 runs 15 residues. CDR3 sequence reads: CASSLNGGVAYGYTF. CDR3 coding DNA: TGTGCCAGCAGTCTTAATGGAGGGGTCGCCTATGGCTACACCTTC.

The chain is built from TRBV11-3 and TRBJ2-5; D is unresolved. This CDR3 has 13 residues. Trimming shortened V by 3 bases and J by 5 bases, and 10 bases separated the two germline ends. Germline lookup yields CDR1 SGHNT and CDR2 YENEEA. This CDR3 reads CASSFQREETQYF. The CDR3 coding sequence is TGTGCCAGCAGCTTTCAGCGCGAGGAGACCCAGTACTTC.

The V and J genes are TRBV15 and TRBJ2-1, with 10 bases matching TRBD2. V lost 5 bases, J lost 1 base, and 8 bases stayed unmatched. CDR3 length equals 17 residues. Germline assignment: CDR1 LNHNV and CDR2 YYDKDF (reference sequence). DNA of the CDR3: TGTGCCACCAGCGGTTTACGGACTAGCGGATCCTACAATGAGCAGTTCTTC. Amino acids: CATSGLRTSGSYNEQFF. Complete variable domain (other parts from reference TRBV15 and TRBJ2-1): DAMVIQNPRYQVTQFGKPVTLSCSQTLNHNVMYWYQQKSSQAPKLLFHYYDKDFNNEADTPDNFQSRRPNTSFCFLDIRSPGLGDTAMYLCATSGLRTSGSYNEQFFGPGTRLTVL.

This clone is a singleton in its sample. This chain joins TRBV6-1 and TRBJ2-3, with 8 nucleotides matching TRBD1. This CDR3 region has 15 residues. The V and J ends lost 7 bases and 4 bases, in that order; junction bases with no gene match: 10. The V gene's germline CDR1 is MNHNS and CDR2 SASEGT. CDR3 sequence reads: CASTADRASADTQYF. The CDR3, as DNA: TGTGCCAGCACCGCGGACAGGGCATCGGCAGATACGCAGTATTTT.

The V gene is TRBV19, the J gene TRBJ2-7; D possibly corresponds to TRBD2 (5 bases). The V gene lost 3 bases and the J gene lost 2 bases, with 11 bases spanning the gap. Germline CDR1 and CDR2: LNHDA and SQIVND (reference sequence). This CDR3 comprises 14 residues. The CDR3 DNA reads as TGTGCCAGTAGTATTCGAGGGAACCCCTACGAGCAGTACTTC. Translation: CASSIRGNPYEQYF. The variable domain in full, with the rest retrieved from reference TRBV19 and TRBJ2-7, is DGGITQSPKYLFRKEGQNVTLSCEQNLNHDAMYWYRQDPGQGLRLIYYSQIVNDFQKGDIAEGYSVSREKKESFPLTVTSAQKNPTAFYLCASSIRGNPYEQYFGPGTRLTVT.

The rearrangement links TRBV27 to TRBJ2-2; no clear D. The CDR3 contains 15 residues. From germline, CDR1 is MNHEY and CDR2 SMNVEV (reference sequence). V shed 8 bases and J shed 1 base, with 14 bases lying between them. CDR3 in amino acids: CASHVTGRNTGELFF. DNA for the CDR3: TGTGCCAGCCATGTGACGGGCAGGAACACCGGGGAGCTGTTTTTT.

As DNA, the CDR3 is TGTGCCAGCACCTCCACAGCGGGCCTCTACGAGCAGTACTTC. Translating it yields CASTSTAGLYEQYF. The gene calls are TRBV28 and TRBJ2-7; possible D gene TRBD2, 6 bases. CDR3 length: 14 amino acids. Trimming left V 7 bases short and J 3 bases short, with 16 bases between. Germline-derived CDR1 and CDR2 are MDHEN and SYDVKM.

This sequence joins TRBV5-8 and TRBJ1-2, with D uncertain. Germline CDR1 is SGHTS and CDR2 is YDEGEE. The CDR3 spans 13 residues. V was clipped by 4 bases and J by 12 bases, with 19 bases between them. The CDR3 DNA is TGTGCCAGCAGCCTACCTGGGCTGGCCGCTAACACCTTC. It yields the protein CASSLPGLAANTF.

J is TRBJ2-1 and V is TRBV4-2, with D unclear. Germline V gene lookup returns CDR1 LGHNA and CDR2 YNFKEQ. The CDR3 runs to 15 residues. The V end was cut by 1 base, the J end by 7 bases, with 14 bases between. CDR3 nucleotides: TGTGCCAGCAGCCAAGTAGACGGTTCACGGAATGAGCAGTTCTTC. Encoded protein: CASSQVDGSRNEQFF.

The CDR3 region is CASSASGRAGELFF. In nucleotides, the CDR3 is TGTGCCAGCAGTGCTAGCGGGAGGGCGGGGGAGCTGTTTTTT. This chain uses TRBV25-1 with TRBJ2-2, with 12 bases aligning to TRBD2. Germline CDR1 reads MGHDK; CDR2 reads SYGVNS. This CDR3 spans 14 amino acids. V was pared by 4 bases and J by 8 bases, with 2 bases of the junction left unmatched.

The rearrangement joins TRBV6-1 to TRBJ2-3, with D possibly TRBD2 on 6 matching bases. The V end lost 4 bases, the J end lost 4 bases, and 12 bases lay between the germline ends. This CDR3 is built from 14 residues. The germline gives CDR1 MNHNS, CDR2 SASEGT. CDR3 DNA: TGTGCCAGCAGTGGATCTAGCGTCGCAGATACGCAGTATTTT. It yields the protein CASSGSSVADTQYF.

The genes are TRBV19 and TRBJ1-5; D is uncertain. Germline V gene sequence: CDR1 LNHDA, CDR2 SQIVND (reference sequence). The CDR3 loop spans 13 amino acids. V lost 5 bases to trimming and J lost 7 bases, with 12 bases between them. CDR3 sequence (DNA): TGTGCCAGTAGTGGAGCGTTGGTCCAGCCCCAGCATTTT. It encodes CASSGALVQPQHF.

The V gene is TRBV5-1, the J gene TRBJ2-7; 12 bases fit TRBD1. The CDR3 extends over 16 amino acids. Trimming cost V 4 bases and J 4 bases; bases outside gene matches: 9. Per germline, CDR1 SGHRS and CDR2 YFSETQ. The CDR3 coding sequence is TGCGCCAGCAGCGTGCCCGGGACAGGGGGCTGGTACGAGCAGTACTTC. Translating it yields CASSVPGTGGWYEQYF. Full variable domain (remainder filled in from reference TRBV5-1 and TRBJ2-7): KAGVTQTPRYLIKTRGQQVTLSCSPISGHRSVSWYQQTPGQGLQFLFEYFSETQRNKGNFPGRFSGRQFSNSRSEMNVSTLELGDSALYLCASSVPGTGGWYEQYFGPGTRLTVT.

This chain joins TRBV28 and TRBJ1-3; D not certain. Germline lookup yields CDR1 MDHEN and CDR2 SYDVKM. V lost 10 bases to trimming and J lost 0 bases, with 4 bases between them. This CDR3 region has 11 residues. This CDR3 reads CANRSGNTIYF. DNA of the CDR3: TGTGCCAACCGCTCTGGAAACACCATATATTTT. The full variable domain, with the rest looked up from reference TRBV28 and TRBJ1-3, is DVKVTQSSRYLVKRTGEKVFLECVQDMDHENMFWYRQDPGLGLRLIYFSYDVKMKEKGDIPEGYSVSREKKERFSLILESASTNQTSMYLCANRSGNTIYFGEGSWLTVV.

The chain uses TRBV5-1 and TRBJ1-5; no clear D gene. The CDR3 runs to 17 residues. Trimming took off 0 bases at V and 4 bases at J, with 17 bases between the two ends. The germline V gene encodes CDR1 SGHRS and CDR2 YFSETQ. CDR3: CASSLAPTASLNQPQHF. The CDR3 DNA reads TGCGCCAGCAGCTTGGCCCCGACGGCCTCCTTGAATCAGCCCCAGCATTTT.

J is TRBJ2-5 and V is TRBV7-2; 9 nucleotides line up with TRBD2. CDR1 and CDR2 from the germline V gene are SGHTA and FQGNSA. This CDR3 region has 14 residues. J gave up 5 bases and V 4 bases, and 5 bases lay outside the gene matches. CDR3 sequence reads: CASSYRGRDETQYF. The CDR3 DNA reads TGTGCCAGCAGCTACCGCGGGAGGGACGAGACCCAGTACTTC.

Only a few counts were recorded for this clone. The same CDR3 also results from other DNA sequences found in this sample. The V call is TRBV5-1, the J call TRBJ2-1; TRBD1 is a possible D gene (6 bases). The germline V and J ends were trimmed by 0 bases and 3 bases, with 7 bases remaining between them. The length of the CDR3 is 14 residues. Germline values: CDR1 SGHRS, CDR2 YFSETQ. CDR3 protein: CASSLADSYNEQFF. In nucleotides, the CDR3 is TGCGCCAGCAGCTTGGCGGACAGCTACAATGAGCAGTTCTTC.

This clone is a singleton in its sample. The chain joins TRBV6-5 to TRBJ1-1, with TRBD1 as a possible D gene (5 bases). There are 15 residues in the CDR3. Between the trimmed V and J ends, which lost 0 bases and 1 base, there was a span of 9 bases. Germline lookup yields CDR1 MNHEY and CDR2 SVGAGI. CDR3 in amino acids: CASSYSGTKNTEAFF. CDR3 nucleotides: TGTGCCAGCAGTTACTCTGGGACGAAGAACACTGAAGCTTTCTTT.